Included here is one T cell receptor beta chain sequence, with context. Antigen unknown. One end of the junction fails to match germline, which may point to a read error. This CDR3 region has 15 residues. Germline assignment: CDR1 MNHEY and CDR2 SVGAGI. Amplification used 60 Vbeta primers and 13 Jbeta primers. As originally analysed: As a later analysis found, there were tens of millions of unique TCR beta chains, of which roughly 11 million were shared. Profiling relied on immunoSEQ multiplex PCR, and the TCRdb table lists in-frame clones only, not all of them. That table gives V, J and clone size, and the DNA gave D and trimming. Of under 250,000 clones in the sample, around 80% were seen once. The data belong to a study of cytomegalovirus exposure and HLA in healthy donors. Study outcomes and limitations: CMV antigen specificity was confirmed in vitro for three CMV-associated chains.

The chain links TRBV6-5 to TRBJ2-3; unclear D gene. This receptor was taken from a male donor in good health and CMV-seronegative. The sequencing sample was made of PBMCs. The CDR3 DNA follows: TGTGCCGGCAGTTACCGTGCTAGGTACACAGATACGCAGTATTTT. Amino acids: CAGSYRARYTDTQYF.